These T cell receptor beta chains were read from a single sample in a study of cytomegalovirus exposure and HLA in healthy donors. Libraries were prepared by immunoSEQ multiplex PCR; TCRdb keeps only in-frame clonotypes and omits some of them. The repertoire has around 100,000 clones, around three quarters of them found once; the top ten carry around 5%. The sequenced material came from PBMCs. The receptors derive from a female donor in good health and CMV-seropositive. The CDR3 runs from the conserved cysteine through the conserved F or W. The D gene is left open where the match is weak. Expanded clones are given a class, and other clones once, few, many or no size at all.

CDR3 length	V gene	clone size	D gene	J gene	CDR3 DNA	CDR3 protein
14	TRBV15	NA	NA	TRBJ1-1	TGTGCCACCAGCAGAGGGGAGGGGAACACTGAAGCTTTCTTT	CATSRGEGNTEAFF
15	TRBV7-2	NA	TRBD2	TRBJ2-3	TGTGCCAGCAGCCCCCCCGGACTAGGGTCGGTTACGCAGTATTTT	CASSPPGLGSVTQYF
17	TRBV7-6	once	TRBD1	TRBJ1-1	TGTGCCAGCAGCCCGTTCGGGACAGGGTCGGTTTCGACTGAAGCTTTCTTT	CASSPFGTGSVSTEAFF
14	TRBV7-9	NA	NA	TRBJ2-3	TGTGCCAGCAGCCCGTGGGCGGGCCTGGATACGCAGTATTTT	CASSPWAGLDTQYF
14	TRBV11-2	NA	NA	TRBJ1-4	TGTGCCAGCAGCTCGGGACTTACGAATGAAAAACTGTTTTTT	CASSSGLTNEKLFF
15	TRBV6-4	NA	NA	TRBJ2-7	TGTGCCAGCAGTGCTCAGGCAGGCAGCTCCTACGAGCAGTACTTC	CASSAQAGSSYEQYF
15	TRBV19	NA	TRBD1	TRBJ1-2	TGTGCCAGTAGTGTCGGGGACAGGGTGTCTTCTGGCTACACCTTC	CASSVGDRVSSGYTF
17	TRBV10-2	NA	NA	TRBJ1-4	TGCGCCAGCAGTTTAACAGGGCCACTAAGGACTAATGAAAAACTGTTTTTT	CASSLTGPLRTNEKLFF
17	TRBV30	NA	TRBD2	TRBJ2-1	TGTGCCTGGAGAGGGACTAGCGGAGTTAGCTCCTACAATGAGCAGTTCTTC	CAWRGTSGVSSYNEQFF
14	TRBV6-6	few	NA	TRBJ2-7	TGTGCCAGCAGGGCGGGGTCGGGAACCTACGAGCAGTACTTC	CASRAGSGTYEQYF
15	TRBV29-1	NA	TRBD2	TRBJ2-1	TGCAGCGTAGAAATGGGGCTAGCGGGGTTGGATGAGCAGTTCTTC	CSVEMGLAGLDEQFF
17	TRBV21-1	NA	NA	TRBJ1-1	TGTGCCAGTAGCAAATCGAGGGACAGGGGAGAGTGGACTGAAGCTTTCTTT	CASSKSRDRGEWTEAFF
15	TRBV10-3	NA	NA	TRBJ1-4	TGTGCCATCAGTCCCGCGGGGGGAGCTAATGAAAAACTGTTTTTT	CAISPAGGANEKLFF
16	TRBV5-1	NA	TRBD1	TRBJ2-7	TGCGCCAGCAGCTTGGCCGGGGGGACAGGGGGACGCGAGCAGTACTTC	CASSLAGGTGGREQYF
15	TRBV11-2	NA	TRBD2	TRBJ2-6	TGTGCCAGCAGCCTATTAGCGGGTCCTCCCAACGTCCTGACTTTC	CASSLLAGPPNVLTF
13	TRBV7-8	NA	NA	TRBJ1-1	TGTGCCAGCAGCTTAGTGAGGGACACTGAAGCTTTCTTT	CASSLVRDTEAFF
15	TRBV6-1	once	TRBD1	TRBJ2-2	TGTGCCAGCAGTGAAGGGACAGGGGACACCGGGGAGCTGTTTTTT	CASSEGTGDTGELFF
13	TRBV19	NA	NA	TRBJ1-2	TGTGCCAGTAGTATCCAGGGTGGGGATGGCTACACCTTC	CASSIQGGDGYTF
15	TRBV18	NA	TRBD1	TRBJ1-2	TGCGCCAGCTCAACCGGGACAGCCACCGGCTATGGCTACACCTTC	CASSTGTATGYGYTF
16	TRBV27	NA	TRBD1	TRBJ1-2	TGTGCCAGCAGTTTATTAGGGGGCTCATTAAACTATGGCTACACCTTC	CASSLLGGSLNYGYTF
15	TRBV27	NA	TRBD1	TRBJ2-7	TGTGCCAGCAGTCATTGGGGACAGGGATCCTACGAGCAGTACTTC	CASSHWGQGSYEQYF
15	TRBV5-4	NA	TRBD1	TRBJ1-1	TGTGCCAGCAGCTTGGGGACAGGGATATACACTGAAGCTTTCTTT	CASSLGTGIYTEAFF
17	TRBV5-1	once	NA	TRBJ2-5	TGCGCCAGCAGCTTCTATGCCAGGGCGGCCGTGAAAGAGACCCAGTACTTC	CASSFYARAAVKETQYF
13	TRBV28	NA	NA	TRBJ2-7	TGTGCCAGCAGTTGGGCAGGGCTGAACGAGCAGTACTTC	CASSWAGLNEQYF
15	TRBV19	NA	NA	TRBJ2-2	TGTGCCAGTAGTAAAGTACTAGCGAACACCGGGGAGCTGTTTTTT	CASSKVLANTGELFF
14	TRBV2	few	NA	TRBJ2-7	TGTGCCAGCAGTGTGCCCGGGAAGCGGCTCGAGCAGTACTTC	CASSVPGKRLEQYF
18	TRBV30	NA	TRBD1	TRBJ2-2	TGTGCCTGGAGAGGGAGTTTATTCGGGACAGGGGGCACCGGGGAGCTGTTTTTT	CAWRGSLFGTGGTGELFF
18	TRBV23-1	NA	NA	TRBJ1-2	TGCGCCAGCAGTCAATTGATTGCCAGGGTGATCAGTAACTATGGCTACACCTTC	CASSQLIARVISNYGYTF
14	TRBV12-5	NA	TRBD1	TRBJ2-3	TGTGCTAGTGCCTCGACAGGGATCACAGATACGCAGTATTTT	CASASTGITDTQYF
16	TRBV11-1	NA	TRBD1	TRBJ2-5	TGTGCCAGCAGCCACCCGGGGACAGTGTCACAAGAGACCCAGTACTTC	CASSHPGTVSQETQYF
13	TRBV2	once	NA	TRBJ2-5	TGTGCCAGCCAAATCACAGGGAGAAAGACCCAGTACTTC	CASQITGRKTQYF
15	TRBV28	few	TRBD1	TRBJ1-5	TGTGCCAGCAGTTTACCGGGACAGGGGGCACTGCCCCAGCATTTT	CASSLPGQGALPQHF